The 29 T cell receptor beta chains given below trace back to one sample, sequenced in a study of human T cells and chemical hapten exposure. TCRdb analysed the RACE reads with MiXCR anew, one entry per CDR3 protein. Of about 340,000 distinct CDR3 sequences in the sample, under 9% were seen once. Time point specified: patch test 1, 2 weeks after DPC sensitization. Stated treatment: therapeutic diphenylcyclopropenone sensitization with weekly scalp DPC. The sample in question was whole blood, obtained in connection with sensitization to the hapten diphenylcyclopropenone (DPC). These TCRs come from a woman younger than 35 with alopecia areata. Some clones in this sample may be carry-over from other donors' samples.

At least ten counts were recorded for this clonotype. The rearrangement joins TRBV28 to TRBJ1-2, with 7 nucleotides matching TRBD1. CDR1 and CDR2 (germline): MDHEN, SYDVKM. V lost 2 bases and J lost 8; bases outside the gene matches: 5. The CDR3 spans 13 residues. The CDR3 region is CASSLDRAGGYTF. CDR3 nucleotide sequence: TGTGCCAGCAGTTTAGACAGGGCAGGCGGCTACACCTTC.

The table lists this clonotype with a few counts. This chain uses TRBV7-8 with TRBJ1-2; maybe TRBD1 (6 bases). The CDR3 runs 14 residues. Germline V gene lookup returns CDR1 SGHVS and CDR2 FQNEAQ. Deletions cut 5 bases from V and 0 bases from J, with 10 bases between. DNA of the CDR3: TGTGCCAGCAGCCACAGGGTACCTAACTATGGCTACACCTTC. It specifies CASSHRVPNYGYTF.

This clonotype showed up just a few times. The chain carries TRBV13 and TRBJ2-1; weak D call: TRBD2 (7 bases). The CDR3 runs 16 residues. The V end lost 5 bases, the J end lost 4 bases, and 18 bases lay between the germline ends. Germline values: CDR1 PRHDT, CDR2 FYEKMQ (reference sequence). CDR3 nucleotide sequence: TGTGCCAGCAGCACTACTGCGGGGGCCCTTTACAATGAGCAGTTCTTC. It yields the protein CASSTTAGALYNEQFF.

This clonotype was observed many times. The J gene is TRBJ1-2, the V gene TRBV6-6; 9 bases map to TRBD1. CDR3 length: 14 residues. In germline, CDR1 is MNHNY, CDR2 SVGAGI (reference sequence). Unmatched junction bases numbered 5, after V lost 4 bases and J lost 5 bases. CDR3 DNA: TGTGCCAGCAGTTCATGGACAGGGGTATATGGCTACACCTTC. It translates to CASSSWTGVYGYTF.

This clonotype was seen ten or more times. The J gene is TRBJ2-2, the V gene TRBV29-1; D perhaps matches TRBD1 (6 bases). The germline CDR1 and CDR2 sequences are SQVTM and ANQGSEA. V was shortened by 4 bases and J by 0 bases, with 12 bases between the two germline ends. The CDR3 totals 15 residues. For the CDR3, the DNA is TGCAGCGTTGGGGACATGTTCGCGAACACCGGGGAGCTGTTTTTT. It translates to CSVGDMFANTGELFF.

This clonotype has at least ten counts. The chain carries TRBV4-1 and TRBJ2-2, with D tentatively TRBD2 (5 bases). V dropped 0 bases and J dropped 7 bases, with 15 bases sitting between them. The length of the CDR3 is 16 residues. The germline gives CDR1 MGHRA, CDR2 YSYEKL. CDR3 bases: TGCGCCAGCAGCCAAGAATGGGCTCTGGAGGTCGGGGAGCTGTTTTTT. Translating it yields CASSQEWALEVGELFF.

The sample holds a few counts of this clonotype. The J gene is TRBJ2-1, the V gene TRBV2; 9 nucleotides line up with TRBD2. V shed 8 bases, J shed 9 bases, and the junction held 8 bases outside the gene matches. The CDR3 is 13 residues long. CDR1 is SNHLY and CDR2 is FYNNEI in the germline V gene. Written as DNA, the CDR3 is TGTGCCAGCCGCGAGGCGGGGGGGCCTGAGCAGTTCTTC. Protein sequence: CASREAGGPEQFF. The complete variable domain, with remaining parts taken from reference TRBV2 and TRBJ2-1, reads EPEVTQTPSHQVTQMGQEVILRCVPISNHLYFYWYRQILGQKVEFLVSFYNNEISEKSEIFDDQFSVERPDGSNFTLKIRSTKLEDSAMYFCASREAGGPEQFFGPGTRLTVL.

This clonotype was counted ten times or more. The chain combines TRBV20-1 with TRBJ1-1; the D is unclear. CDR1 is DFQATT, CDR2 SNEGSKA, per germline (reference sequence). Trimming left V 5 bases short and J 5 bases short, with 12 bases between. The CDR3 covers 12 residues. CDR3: CSAPSAATEAFF. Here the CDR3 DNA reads TGCAGTGCTCCATCGGCGGCGACTGAAGCTTTCTTT.

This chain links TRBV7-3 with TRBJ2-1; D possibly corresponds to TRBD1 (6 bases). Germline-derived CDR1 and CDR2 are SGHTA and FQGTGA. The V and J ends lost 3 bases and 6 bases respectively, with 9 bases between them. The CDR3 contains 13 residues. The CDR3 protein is CASSLTGPNEQFF. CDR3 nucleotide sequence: TGTGCCAGCAGCTTGACAGGCCCCAATGAGCAGTTCTTC.

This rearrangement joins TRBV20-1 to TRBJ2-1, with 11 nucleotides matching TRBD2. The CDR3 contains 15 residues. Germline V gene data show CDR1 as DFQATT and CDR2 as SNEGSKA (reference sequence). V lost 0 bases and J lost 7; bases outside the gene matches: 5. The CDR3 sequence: CSARDLAGGTNEQFF. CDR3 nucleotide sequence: TGCAGTGCTAGAGATTTAGCGGGGGGGACAAATGAGCAGTTCTTC.

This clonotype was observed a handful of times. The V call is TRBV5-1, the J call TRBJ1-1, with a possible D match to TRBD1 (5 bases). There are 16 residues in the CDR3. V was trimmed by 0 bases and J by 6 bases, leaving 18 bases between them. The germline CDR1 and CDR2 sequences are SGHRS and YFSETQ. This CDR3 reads CASSLAGQGGDAEAFF. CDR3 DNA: TGCGCCAGCAGCTTGGCCGGGCAGGGCGGAGACGCTGAAGCTTTCTTT. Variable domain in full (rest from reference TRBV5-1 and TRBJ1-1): KAGVTQTPRYLIKTRGQQVTLSCSPISGHRSVSWYQQTPGQGLQFLFEYFSETQRNKGNFPGRFSGRQFSNSRSEMNVSTLELGDSALYLCASSLAGQGGDAEAFFGQGTRLTVV.

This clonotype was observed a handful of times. The CDR3 sequence is CASSLIRRPQPQHF. The DNA for the CDR3 is TGTGCCAGCAGCTTAATCCGACGCCCTCAGCCCCAGCATTTT. This chain connects TRBV7-8 to TRBJ1-5, with unresolved D. This CDR3 has 14 amino acids. Trimming pared 2 bases from V and 6 bases from J, leaving 11 bases between. Germline CDR1 and CDR2: SGHVS and FQNEAQ.

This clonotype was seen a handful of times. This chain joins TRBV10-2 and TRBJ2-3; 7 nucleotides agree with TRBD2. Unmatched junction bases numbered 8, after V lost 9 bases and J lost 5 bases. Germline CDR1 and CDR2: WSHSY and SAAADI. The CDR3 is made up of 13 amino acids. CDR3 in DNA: TGCGCCAGAAGCGGGGCCTCCGGAGATACGCAGTATTTT. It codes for CARSGASGDTQYF.

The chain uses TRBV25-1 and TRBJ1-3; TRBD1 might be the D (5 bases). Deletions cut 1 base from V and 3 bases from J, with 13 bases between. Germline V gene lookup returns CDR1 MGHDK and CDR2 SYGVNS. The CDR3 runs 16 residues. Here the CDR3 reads CASSEFPGTDGNTIYF. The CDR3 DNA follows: TGTGCCAGCAGTGAATTCCCGGGGACGGATGGAAACACCATATATTTT. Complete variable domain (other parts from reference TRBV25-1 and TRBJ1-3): EADIYQTPRYLVIGTGKKITLECSQTMGHDKMYWYQQDPGMELHLIHYSYGVNSTEKGDLSSESTVSRIRTEHFPLTLESARPSHTSQYLCASSEFPGTDGNTIYFGEGSWLTVV.

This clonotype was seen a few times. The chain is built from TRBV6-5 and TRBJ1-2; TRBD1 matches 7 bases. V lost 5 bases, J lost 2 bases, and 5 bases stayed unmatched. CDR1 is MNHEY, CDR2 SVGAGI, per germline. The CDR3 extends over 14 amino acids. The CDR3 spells CASSPGGWNYGYTF. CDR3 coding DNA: TGTGCCAGCAGTCCAGGGGGGTGGAACTATGGCTACACCTTC.

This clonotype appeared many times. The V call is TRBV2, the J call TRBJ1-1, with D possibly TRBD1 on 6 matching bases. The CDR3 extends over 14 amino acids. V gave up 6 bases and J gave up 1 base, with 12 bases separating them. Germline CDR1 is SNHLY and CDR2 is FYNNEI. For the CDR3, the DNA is TGTGCCAGCAGGGCCGGGACAAGGAACACTGAAGCTTTCTTT. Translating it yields CASRAGTRNTEAFF.

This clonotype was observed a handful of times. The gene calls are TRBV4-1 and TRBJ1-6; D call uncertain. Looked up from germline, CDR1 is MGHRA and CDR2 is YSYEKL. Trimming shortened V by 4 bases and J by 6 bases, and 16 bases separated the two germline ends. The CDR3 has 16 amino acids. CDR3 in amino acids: CASSPRQAMSNSPLHF. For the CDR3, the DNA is TGCGCCAGCAGCCCGAGGCAGGCGATGAGTAATTCACCCCTCCACTTT.

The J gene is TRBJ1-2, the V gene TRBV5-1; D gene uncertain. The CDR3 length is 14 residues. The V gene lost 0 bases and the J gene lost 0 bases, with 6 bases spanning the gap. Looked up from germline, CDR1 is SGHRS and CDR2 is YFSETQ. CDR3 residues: CASSLEASNYGYTF. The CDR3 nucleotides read TGCGCCAGCAGCTTGGAGGCTTCTAACTATGGCTACACCTTC.

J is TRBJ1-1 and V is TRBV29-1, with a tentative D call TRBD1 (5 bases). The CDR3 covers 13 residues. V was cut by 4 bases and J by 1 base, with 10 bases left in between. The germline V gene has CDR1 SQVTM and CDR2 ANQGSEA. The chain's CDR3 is CSVAYQGNTEAFF. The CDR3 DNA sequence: TGCAGCGTTGCGTATCAGGGGAACACTGAAGCTTTCTTT.

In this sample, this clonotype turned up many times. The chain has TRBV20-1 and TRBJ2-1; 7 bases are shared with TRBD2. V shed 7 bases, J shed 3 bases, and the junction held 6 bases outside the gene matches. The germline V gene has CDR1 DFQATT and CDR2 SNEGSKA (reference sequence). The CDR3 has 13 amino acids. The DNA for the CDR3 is TGCAGTGTCGGTGGCGGGGGCTACAATGAGCAGTTCTTC. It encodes CSVGGGGYNEQFF.

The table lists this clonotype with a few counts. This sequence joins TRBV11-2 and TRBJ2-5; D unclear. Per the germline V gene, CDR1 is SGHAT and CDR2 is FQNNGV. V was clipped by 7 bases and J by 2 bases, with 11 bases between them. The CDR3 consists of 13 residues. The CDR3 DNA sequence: TGTGCCAGCACCGGGCCTTCACAAGAGACCCAGTACTTC. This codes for CASTGPSQETQYF.

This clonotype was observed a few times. CDR3 protein: CSAARQGVYSNQPQHF. The CDR3 DNA reads as TGCAGTGCTGCCAGACAGGGTGTATATAGCAATCAGCCCCAGCATTTT. The chain is built from TRBV20-1 and TRBJ1-5, with 7 bases aligning to TRBD1. The V segment lost 5 bases and the J segment 0 bases; nucleotides outside the gene matches: 10. From germline, CDR1 is DFQATT and CDR2 SNEGSKA (reference sequence). The length of the CDR3 is 16 residues.

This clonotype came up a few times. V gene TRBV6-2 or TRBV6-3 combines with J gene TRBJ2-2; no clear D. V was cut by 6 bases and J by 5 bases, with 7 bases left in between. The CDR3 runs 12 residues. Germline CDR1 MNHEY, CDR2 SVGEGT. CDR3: CASRGSTGELFF. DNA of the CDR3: TGTGCCAGCAGGGGGTCTACCGGGGAGCTGTTTTTT.

CDR3 bases: TGTGCCAGCACTACCATAGCGGGGGGCACCGGGGAGCTGTTTTTT. This codes for CASTTIAGGTGELFF. The chain uses TRBV28 and TRBJ2-2; 10 bases are shared with TRBD2. The J segment lost 4 bases and the V segment lost 7 bases, leaving 6 bases of the junction unmatched. The CDR3 totals 15 residues. Germline loops: CDR1 MDHEN, CDR2 SYDVKM.

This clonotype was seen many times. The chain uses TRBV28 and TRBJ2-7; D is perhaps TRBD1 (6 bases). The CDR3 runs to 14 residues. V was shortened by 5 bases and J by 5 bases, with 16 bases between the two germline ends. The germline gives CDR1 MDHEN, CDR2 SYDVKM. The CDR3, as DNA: TGTGCCAGCAGTCCGCCCAACAGGGCCCACGAGCAGTACTTC. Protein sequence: CASSPPNRAHEQYF.

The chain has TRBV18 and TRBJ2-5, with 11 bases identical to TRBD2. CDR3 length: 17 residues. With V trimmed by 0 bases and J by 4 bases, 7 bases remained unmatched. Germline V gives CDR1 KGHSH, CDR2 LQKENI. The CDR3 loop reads CASSPPLAGGRGETQYF. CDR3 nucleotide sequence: TGTGCCAGCTCACCACCCCTAGCGGGGGGACGCGGAGAGACCCAGTACTTC.

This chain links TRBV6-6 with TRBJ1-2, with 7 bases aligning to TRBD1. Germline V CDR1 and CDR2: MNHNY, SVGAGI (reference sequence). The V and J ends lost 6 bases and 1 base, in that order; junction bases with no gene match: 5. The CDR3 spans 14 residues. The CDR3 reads CASRKGALNYGYTF. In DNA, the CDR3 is TGTGCCAGCAGAAAGGGGGCGCTTAACTATGGCTACACCTTC.

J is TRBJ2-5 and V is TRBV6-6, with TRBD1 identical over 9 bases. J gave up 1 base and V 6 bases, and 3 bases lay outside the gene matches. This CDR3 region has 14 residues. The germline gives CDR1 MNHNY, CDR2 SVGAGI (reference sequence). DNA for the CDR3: TGTGCCAGCAGCTACAGGGGGCCCCAAGAGACCCAGTACTTC. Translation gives CASSYRGPQETQYF.

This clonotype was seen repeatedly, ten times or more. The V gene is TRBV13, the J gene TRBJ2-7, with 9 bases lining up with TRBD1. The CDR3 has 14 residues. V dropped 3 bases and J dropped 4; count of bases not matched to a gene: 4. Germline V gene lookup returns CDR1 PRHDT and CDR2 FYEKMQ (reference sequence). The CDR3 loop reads CASSFPGQGYEQYF. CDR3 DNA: TGTGCCAGCAGCTTCCCGGGACAGGGTTACGAGCAGTACTTC.